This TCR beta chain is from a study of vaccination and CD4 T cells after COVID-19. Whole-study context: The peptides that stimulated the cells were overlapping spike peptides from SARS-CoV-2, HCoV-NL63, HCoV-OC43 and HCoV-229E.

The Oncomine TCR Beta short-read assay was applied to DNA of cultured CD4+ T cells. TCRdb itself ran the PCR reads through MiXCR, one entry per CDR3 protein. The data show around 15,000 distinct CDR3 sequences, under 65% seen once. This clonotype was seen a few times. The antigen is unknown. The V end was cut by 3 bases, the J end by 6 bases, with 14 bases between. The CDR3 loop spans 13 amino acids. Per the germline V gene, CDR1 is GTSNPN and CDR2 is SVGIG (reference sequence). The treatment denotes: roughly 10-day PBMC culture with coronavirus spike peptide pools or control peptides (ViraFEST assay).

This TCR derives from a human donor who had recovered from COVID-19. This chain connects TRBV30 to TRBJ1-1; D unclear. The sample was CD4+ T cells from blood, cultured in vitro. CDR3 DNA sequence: TGTGCCTGGAGCCTGAGCCCGAGCTCTGAAGCTTTCTTT. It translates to CAWSLSPSSEAFF.